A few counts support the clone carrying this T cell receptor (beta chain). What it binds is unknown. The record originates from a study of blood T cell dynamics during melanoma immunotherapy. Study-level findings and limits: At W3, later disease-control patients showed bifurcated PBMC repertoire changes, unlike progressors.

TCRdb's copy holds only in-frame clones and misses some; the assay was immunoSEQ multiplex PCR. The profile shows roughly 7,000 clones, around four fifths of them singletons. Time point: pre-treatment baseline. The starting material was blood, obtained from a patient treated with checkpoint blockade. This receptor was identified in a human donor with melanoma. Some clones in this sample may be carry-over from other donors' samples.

CDR3 DNA sequence: TGTGCCAGCAGTGACCTAGGGACAGGGACTAAACGGGGGGGGCATAGGGCCCAGTACTTC. Translated, it gives CASSDLGTGTKRGGHRAQYF. This rearrangement joins TRBV28 to TRBJ2-5; D is perhaps TRBD1 (9 bases). Trimming took off 5 bases at V and 9 bases at J, with 37 bases between the two ends. The CDR3 totals 20 residues. CDR1 is MDHEN and CDR2 is SYDVKM in the germline V gene.